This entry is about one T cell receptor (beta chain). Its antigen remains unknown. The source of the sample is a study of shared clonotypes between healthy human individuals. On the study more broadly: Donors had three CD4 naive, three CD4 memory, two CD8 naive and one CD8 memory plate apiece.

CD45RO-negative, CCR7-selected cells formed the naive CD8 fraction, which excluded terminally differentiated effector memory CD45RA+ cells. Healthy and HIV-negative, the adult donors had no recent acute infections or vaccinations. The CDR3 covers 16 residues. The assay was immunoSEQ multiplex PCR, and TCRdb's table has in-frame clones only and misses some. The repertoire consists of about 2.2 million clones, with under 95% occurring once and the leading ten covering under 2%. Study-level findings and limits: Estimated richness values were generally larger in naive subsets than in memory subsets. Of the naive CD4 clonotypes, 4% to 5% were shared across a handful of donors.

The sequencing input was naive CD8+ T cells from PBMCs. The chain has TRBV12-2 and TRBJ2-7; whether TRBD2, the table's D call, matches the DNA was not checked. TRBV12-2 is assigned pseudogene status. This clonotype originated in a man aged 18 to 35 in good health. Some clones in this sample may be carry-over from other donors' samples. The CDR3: CASRFRTSGSSYEQYF. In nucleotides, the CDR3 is TGTGCAAGTCGCTTCCGGACTAGCGGAAGCTCCTACGAGCAGTACTTC.